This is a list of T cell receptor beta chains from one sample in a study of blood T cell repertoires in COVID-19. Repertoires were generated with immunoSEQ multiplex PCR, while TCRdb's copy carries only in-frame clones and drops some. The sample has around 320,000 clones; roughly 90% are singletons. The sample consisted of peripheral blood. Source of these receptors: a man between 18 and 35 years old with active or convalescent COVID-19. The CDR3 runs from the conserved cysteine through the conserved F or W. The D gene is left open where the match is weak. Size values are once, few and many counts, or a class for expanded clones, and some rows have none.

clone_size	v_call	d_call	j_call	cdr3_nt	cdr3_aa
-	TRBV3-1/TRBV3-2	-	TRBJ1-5	TGTGCCAGCAGCCAAAGCAGGGCCCTATCACCCCAGCATTTT	CASSQSRALSPQHF
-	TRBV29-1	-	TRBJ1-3	TGCAGCGTGCAACACAGGTCCGGAAACACCATATATTTT	CSVQHRSGNTIYF
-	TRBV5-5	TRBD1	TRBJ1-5	TGTGCCAGTAACAGGGGGCATAGCAATCAGCCCCAGCATTTT	CASNRGHSNQPQHF
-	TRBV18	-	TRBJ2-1	TGTGCCAGCTCACCATTCGCGCTTCTAGCGAATCGCCACAATGAGCAGTTCTTC	CASSPFALLANRHNEQFF
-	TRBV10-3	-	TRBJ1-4	TGTGCCATCAGCGTTGCAACTAATGAAAAACTGTTTTTT	CAISVATNEKLFF
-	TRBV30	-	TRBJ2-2	TGTGCCTGGAGATCCCAGGGGACCGGGGAGCTGTTTTTT	CAWRSQGTGELFF
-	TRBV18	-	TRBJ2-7	TGTGCCAGCTCCCCTGACATAACCTACGAGCAGTACTTC	CASSPDITYEQYF
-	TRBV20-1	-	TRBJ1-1	TGCAGTGCTGGTGAGACAGGAATAAACACTGAAGCTTTCTTT	CSAGETGINTEAFF
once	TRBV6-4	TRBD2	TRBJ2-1	TGTGCCAGCAGTGTTGGCGGGGGGAGGCAGAGGAATGAGCAGTTCTTC	CASSVGGGRQRNEQFF
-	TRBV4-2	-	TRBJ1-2	TGTGCCAGCAGCCAAAGCGGGGGCGTCTATGGCTACACCTTC	CASSQSGGVYGYTF
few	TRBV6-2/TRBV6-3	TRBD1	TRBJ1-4	TGTGCCAGCAGCTCCCAGGGGGCGCGAGAAAAACTGTTTTTT	CASSSQGAREKLFF